This T cell receptor (beta chain) derives from a study of T-cell reconstitution after alpha-beta-depleted transplantation in children. The authors prepared the TCRbeta library with unique molecular identifiers. MiXCR was run by TCRdb on the PCR reads, yielding one entry per CDR3 protein. The profile shows around 380,000 distinct CDR3 sequences, approximately 11% of them singletons. V was clipped by 3 bases and J by 0 bases; unmatched bases: 7. There are 17 residues in the CDR3. Germline loops: CDR1 MNHEY, CDR2 SVGAGI. This TCR came from a human donor who donated a stem cell graft to a child with acute myeloid leukemia. Sample: PBMCs from the stem cell graft donor, taken from the stem cell graft. The rearrangement uses TRBV6-5 and TRBJ1-3; 8 bases map to TRBD1. As DNA, the CDR3 is TGTGCCAGCAGTTATCTAGGACAGGGCGACTCTGGAAACACCATATATTTT. Its protein is CASSYLGQGDSGNTIYF.